Listed below are T cell receptor beta chains from one sample, sequenced in a study of OX40 agonist ivuxolimab in advanced cancers. Libraries were prepared by immunoSEQ multiplex PCR; TCRdb keeps only in-frame clonotypes and omits some of them. The sample shows about 60,000 clones, 80% to 90% of them seen only once. The sequencing used CD4+ or CD8+ T cells sorted from blood, collected in a trial of the OX40 agonist ivuxolimab. These TCRs come from an adult with an advanced solid tumor such as melanoma, head and neck, liver or kidney cancer. The CDR3 runs from the conserved cysteine through the conserved F or W. D genes are given only for firm matches.

v_call	j_call	d_call	cdr3_aa	cdr3_nt
TRBV19	TRBJ2-7	NA	CASSMMGRSSYEQYF	TGTGCCAGTAGTATGATGGGGAGGAGCTCCTACGAGCAGTACTTC
TRBV7-9	TRBJ2-5	NA	CASSLGNGVLIETQYF	TGTGCCAGCAGCTTAGGTAACGGGGTCTTAATTGAGACCCAGTACTTC
TRBV5-5	TRBJ2-7	NA	CASSLALYEQYF	TGTGCCAGCAGCTTGGCACTATACGAGCAGTACTTC
TRBV5-1	TRBJ2-3	TRBD1	CASSTVDRGGTQYF	TGCGCCAGCAGCACAGTAGACAGGGGAGGTACGCAGTATTTT
TRBV7-3	TRBJ2-7	NA	CASSSGPDSYEQYF	TGTGCCAGCAGCTCGGGACCGGACTCCTACGAGCAGTACTTC
TRBV5-1	TRBJ2-1	NA	CASSLAAGALAGFF	TGCGCCAGCAGCTTGGCGGCAGGAGCTTTGGCTGGGTTCTTC
TRBV9	TRBJ1-1	NA	CASSVGQRGTEAFF	TGTGCCAGCAGCGTCGGCCAGAGGGGCACTGAAGCTTTCTTT
TRBV11-3	TRBJ2-1	TRBD2	CASSLGQLAGGFYNEQFF	TGTGCCAGCAGCTTAGGTCAACTAGCGGGAGGTTTCTACAATGAGCAGTTCTTC
TRBV29-1	TRBJ2-5	TRBD2	CSVELWEGPQETQYF	TGCAGCGTTGAACTCTGGGAGGGGCCGCAAGAGACCCAGTACTTC
TRBV7-2	TRBJ2-1	NA	CASSLARDGEQFF	TGTGCCAGCAGCTTAGCACGGGATGGTGAGCAGTTCTTC